The source of this TCR beta chain is a study of CD8 T cells in ankylosing spondylitis. Points from the study as a whole: Characteristic of ankylosing spondylitis blood, it appeared, was a TCR beta motif comprising about eight highly homologous variants. Disease-associated clonotypes exhibited CD8+ identity and were relatively infrequent in peripheral blood.

Generation of TCR beta libraries employed quantitative 5'-RACE incorporating molecular barcodes. Via MiXCR, TCRdb re-called the 5' RACE reads, giving one row per CDR3 protein. The data contain more than 400,000 distinct CDR3 sequences, approximately 5% of them singletons. The germline CDR1 and CDR2 sequences are DFQATT and SNEGSKA (reference sequence). Deletions cut 0 bases from V and 2 bases from J, with 11 bases between. There are 15 residues in the CDR3. This clonotype was seen at least ten times. Its antigen is as yet unknown. The source of this sequence is a male donor with ankylosing spondylitis. The genes are TRBV20-1 and TRBJ2-4; D unclear. The sequenced material came from blood, either unsorted or a sorted T cell fraction (not recorded which). The CDR3 DNA sequence: TGCAGTGCTAGAGATCTCGAGGTCCCCAAAAACATTCAGTACTTC. It codes for CSARDLEVPKNIQYF.